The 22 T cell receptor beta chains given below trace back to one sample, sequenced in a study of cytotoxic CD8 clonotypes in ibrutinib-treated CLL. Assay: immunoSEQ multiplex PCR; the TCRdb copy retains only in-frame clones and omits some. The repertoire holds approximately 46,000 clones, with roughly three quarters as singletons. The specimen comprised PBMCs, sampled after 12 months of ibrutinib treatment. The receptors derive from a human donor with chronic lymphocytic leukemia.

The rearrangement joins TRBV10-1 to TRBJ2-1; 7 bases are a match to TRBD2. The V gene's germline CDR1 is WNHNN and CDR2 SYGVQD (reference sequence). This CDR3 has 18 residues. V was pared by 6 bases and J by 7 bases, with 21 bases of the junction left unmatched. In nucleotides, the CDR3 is TGCGCCAGCAGCCACTCCGGGAGCGGGATAGGGTTGGTAAATGAGCAGTTCTTC. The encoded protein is CASSHSGSGIGLVNEQFF.

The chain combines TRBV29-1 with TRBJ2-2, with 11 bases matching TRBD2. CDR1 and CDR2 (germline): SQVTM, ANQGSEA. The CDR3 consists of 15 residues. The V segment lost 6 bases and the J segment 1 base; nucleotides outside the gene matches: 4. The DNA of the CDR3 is TGCAGCGTACAGACTAGCGGGAAGAACACCGGGGAGCTGTTTTTT. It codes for CSVQTSGKNTGELFF.

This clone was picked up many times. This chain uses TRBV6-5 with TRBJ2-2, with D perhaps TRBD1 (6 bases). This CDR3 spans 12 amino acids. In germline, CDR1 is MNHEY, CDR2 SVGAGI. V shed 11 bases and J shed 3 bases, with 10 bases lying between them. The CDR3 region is CASEGDTGELFF. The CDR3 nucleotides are TGTGCCTCTGAGGGGGACACCGGGGAGCTGTTTTTT.

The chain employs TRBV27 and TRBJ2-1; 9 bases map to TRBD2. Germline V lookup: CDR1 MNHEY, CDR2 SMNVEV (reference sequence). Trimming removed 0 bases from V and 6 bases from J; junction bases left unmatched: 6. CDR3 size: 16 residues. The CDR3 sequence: CASSLSPGLAGNEQFF. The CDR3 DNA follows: TGTGCCAGCAGTTTATCCCCGGGACTAGCCGGCAATGAGCAGTTCTTC.

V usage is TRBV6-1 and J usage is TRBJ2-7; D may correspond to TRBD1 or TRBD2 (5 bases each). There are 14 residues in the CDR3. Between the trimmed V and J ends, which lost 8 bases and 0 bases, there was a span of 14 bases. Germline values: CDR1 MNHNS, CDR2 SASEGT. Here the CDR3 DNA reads TGTGCCAGCGAAACCGGGGCCCCCTCCTACGAGCAGTACTTC. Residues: CASETGAPSYEQYF.

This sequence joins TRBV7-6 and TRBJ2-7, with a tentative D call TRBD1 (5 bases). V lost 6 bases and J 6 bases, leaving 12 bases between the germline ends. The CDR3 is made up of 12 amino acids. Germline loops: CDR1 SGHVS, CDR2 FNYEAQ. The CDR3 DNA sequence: TGTGCCAGCAGTTTTGACAGCCGCGAGCAGTACTTC. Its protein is CASSFDSREQYF.

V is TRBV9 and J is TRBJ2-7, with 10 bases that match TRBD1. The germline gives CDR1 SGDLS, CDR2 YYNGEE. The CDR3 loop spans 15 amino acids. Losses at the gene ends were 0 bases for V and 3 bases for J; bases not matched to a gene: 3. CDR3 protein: CASSVEGTGDYEQYF. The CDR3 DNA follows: TGTGCCAGCAGCGTAGAGGGGACAGGGGACTACGAGCAGTACTTC.

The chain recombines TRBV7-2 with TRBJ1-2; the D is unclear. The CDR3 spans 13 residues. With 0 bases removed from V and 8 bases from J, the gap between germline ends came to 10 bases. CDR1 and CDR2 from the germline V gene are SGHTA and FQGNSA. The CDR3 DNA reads TGTGCCAGCAGCTTAGCGACGGGTCCCGGCTACACCTTC. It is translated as CASSLATGPGYTF.

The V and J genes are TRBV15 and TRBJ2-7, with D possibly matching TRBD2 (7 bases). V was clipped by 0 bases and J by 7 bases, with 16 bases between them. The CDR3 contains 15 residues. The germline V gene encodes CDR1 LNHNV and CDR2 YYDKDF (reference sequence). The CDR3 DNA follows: TGTGCCACCAGCAGAGATTTGGGGGGGCGTTGGGAGCAGTACTTC. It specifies CATSRDLGGRWEQYF.

CDR3 bases: TGTGCCAGCAGCTTAGTCGGGGAATTAAAGAACACTGAAGCTTTCTTT. Translated: CASSLVGELKNTEAFF. The chain is built from TRBV11-2 and TRBJ1-1; D gene ambiguous. The CDR3 spans 16 residues. Germline loops: CDR1 SGHAT, CDR2 FQNNGV. V lost 1 base to trimming and J lost 1 base, with 13 bases between them. Full variable domain (remainder filled in from reference TRBV11-2 and TRBJ1-1): EAGVAQSPRYKIIEKRQSVAFWCNPISGHATLYWYQQILGQGPKLLIQFQNNGVVDDSQLPKDRFSAERLKGVDSTLKIQPAKLEDSAVYLCASSLVGELKNTEAFFGQGTRLTVV.

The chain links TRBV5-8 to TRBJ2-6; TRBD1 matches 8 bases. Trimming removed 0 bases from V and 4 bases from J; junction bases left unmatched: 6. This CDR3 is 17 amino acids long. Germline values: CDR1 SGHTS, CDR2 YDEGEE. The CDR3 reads CASSLGGQVTGANVLTF. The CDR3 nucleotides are TGTGCCAGCAGCTTGGGGGGACAGGTGACCGGGGCCAACGTCCTGACTTTC.

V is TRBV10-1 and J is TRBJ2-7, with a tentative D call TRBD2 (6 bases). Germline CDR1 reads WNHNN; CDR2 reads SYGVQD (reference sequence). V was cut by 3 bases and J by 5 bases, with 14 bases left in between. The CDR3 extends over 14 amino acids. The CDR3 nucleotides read TGCGCCAGCAGTGATCGGGGGAGAGAAAACGAGCAGTACTTC. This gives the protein CASSDRGRENEQYF.

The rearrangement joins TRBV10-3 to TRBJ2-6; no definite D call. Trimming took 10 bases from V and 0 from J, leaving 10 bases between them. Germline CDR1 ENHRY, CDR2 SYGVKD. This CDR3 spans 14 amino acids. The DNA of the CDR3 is TGTGCCACCCCTCTCTTCTCTGGGGCCAACGTCCTGACTTTC. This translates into CATPLFSGANVLTF.

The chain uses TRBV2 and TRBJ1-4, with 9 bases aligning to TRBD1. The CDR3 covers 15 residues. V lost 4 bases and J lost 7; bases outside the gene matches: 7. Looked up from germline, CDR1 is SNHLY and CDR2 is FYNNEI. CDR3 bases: TGTGCCAGCAGTGCCCAAACAGGGGGCGGTGAAAAACTGTTTTTT. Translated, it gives CASSAQTGGGEKLFF.

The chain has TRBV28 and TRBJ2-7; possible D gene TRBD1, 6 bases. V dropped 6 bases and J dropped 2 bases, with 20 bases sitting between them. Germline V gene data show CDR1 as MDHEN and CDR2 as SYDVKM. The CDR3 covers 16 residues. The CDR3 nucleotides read TGTGCCAGCAGGCCCCGGACAGCCGGGCAGCCCTACGAGCAGTACTTC. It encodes CASRPRTAGQPYEQYF.

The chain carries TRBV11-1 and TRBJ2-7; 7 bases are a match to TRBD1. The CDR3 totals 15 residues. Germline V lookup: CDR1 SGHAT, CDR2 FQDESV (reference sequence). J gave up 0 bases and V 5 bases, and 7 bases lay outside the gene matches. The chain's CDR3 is CASSPRTGHSYEQYF. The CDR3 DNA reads TGTGCCAGCAGCCCCAGGACAGGACACTCCTACGAGCAGTACTTC. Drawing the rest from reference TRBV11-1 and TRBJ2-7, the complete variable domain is EAEVAQSPRYKITEKSQAVAFWCDPISGHATLYWYRQILGQGPELLVQFQDESVVDDSQLPKDRFSAERLKGVDSTLKIQPAELGDSAMYLCASSPRTGHSYEQYFGPGTRLTVT.

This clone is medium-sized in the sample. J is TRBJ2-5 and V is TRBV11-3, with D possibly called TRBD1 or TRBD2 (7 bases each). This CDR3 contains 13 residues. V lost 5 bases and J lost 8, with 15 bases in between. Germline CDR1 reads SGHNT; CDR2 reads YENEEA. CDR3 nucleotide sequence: TGTGCCAGCAGCCCAGGGGGGGAGAGAACCCAGTACTTC. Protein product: CASSPGGERTQYF.

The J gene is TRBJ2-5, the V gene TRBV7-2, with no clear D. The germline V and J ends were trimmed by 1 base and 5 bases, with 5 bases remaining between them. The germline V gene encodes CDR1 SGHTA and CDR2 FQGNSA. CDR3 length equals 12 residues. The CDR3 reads CASSLVWETQYF. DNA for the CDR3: TGTGCCAGCAGCTTAGTGTGGGAGACCCAGTACTTC.

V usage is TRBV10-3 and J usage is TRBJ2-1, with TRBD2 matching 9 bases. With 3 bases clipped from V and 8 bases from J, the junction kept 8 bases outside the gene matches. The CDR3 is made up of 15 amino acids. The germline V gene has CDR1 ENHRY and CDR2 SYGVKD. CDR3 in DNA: TGTGCCATCAGTGATCCGGCTAGCGGGAAAGATGAGCAGTTCTTC. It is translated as CAISDPASGKDEQFF.

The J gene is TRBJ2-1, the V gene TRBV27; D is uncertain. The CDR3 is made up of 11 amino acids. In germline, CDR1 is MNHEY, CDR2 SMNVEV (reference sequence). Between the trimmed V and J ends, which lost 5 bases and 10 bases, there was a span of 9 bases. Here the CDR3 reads CASSVRSEQFF. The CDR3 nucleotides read TGTGCCAGCAGTGTCCGGTCCGAGCAGTTCTTC.

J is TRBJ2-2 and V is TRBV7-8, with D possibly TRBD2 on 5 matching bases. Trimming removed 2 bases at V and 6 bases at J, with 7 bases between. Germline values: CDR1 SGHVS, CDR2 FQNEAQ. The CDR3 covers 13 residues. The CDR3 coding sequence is TGTGCCAGCAGCTTATCGGGGTCCGGGGAGCTGTTTTTT. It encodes CASSLSGSGELFF.

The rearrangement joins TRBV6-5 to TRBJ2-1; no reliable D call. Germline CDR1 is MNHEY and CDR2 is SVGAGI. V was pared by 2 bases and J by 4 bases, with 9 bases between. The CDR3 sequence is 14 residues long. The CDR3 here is CASSYGPLYNEQFF. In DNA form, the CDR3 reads TGTGCCAGCAGTTACGGACCTTTGTACAATGAGCAGTTCTTC.